The 22 T cell receptor beta chains reported below all come from one sample, sequenced in a study of CD8+ T cells in alopecia areata. Treatment given: oral pan-JAK inhibitor, 5-10 mg twice daily. Researchers took lesional scalp punch biopsies and peripheral blood from people who were alopecia areata patients. It was cDNA, reverse transcribed from extracted RNA, that served as the sequencing template. Assay: immunoSEQ multiplex PCR; the TCRdb copy retains only in-frame clones and omits some. The sample has 5,000 or so clones, about two thirds seen once. This sample comprised skin, obtained at week 24, from a patient treated with tofacitinib. These TCRs come from a human donor with alopecia areata.

Only a few counts were recorded for this clone. This rearrangement joins TRBV5-1 to TRBJ2-7; 8 nucleotides agree with TRBD1. The CDR3 consists of 12 residues. Trimming removed 7 bases from V and 6 bases from J; junction bases left unmatched: 6. Per the germline V gene, CDR1 is SGHRS and CDR2 is YFSETQ. DNA for the CDR3: TGCGCCAGCGGCCTAACAGGGGGCGAGCAGTACTTC. It specifies CASGLTGGEQYF.

The chain combines TRBV19 with TRBJ1-1; no firm D call. Trimming removed 6 bases from V and 0 bases from J, with 11 bases in between. The germline gives CDR1 LNHDA, CDR2 SQIVND (reference sequence). The CDR3 is made up of 14 amino acids. The CDR3, as DNA: TGTGCCAGTAGGCTATTCGGTTTGAACACTGAAGCTTTCTTT. Translation gives CASRLFGLNTEAFF.

In its sample, this clone was seen a few times. The V call is TRBV7-9, the J call TRBJ1-3; TRBD1 aligns across 8 bases. The V segment lost 5 bases and the J segment 4 bases; nucleotides outside the gene matches: 4. The CDR3 spans 14 residues. Germline V gene sequence: CDR1 SEHNR, CDR2 FQNEAQ (reference sequence). The CDR3 protein is CASSRGQVGNTIYF. CDR3 bases: TGTGCCAGCAGCCGGGGACAGGTGGGAAACACCATATATTTT.

The chain couples TRBV10-2 to TRBJ2-3, with 8 bases identical to TRBD2. After removal of 2 bases from V and 0 bases from J, the junction contained 10 bases not matched to a gene. Germline values: CDR1 WSHSY, CDR2 SAAADI. The length of the CDR3 is 18 residues. The DNA for the CDR3 is TGCGCCAGCAGTGAGGTTTTGCTAGCGGGTTCTAGCACAGATACGCAGTATTTT. Amino acid sequence: CASSEVLLAGSSTDTQYF.

This clone was detected a few times. The V call is TRBV18, the J call TRBJ2-7, with TRBD1 matching 10 bases. The CDR3 runs to 16 residues. In germline, CDR1 is KGHSH, CDR2 LQKENI. V lost 2 bases, J lost 6 bases, and 10 bases stayed unmatched. CDR3 sequence (DNA): TGTGCCAGCTCACCATGGGCCGGGACAGGGGAGACCGAGCAGTACTTC. This gives the protein CASSPWAGTGETEQYF. Full variable domain (remainder filled in from reference TRBV18 and TRBJ2-7): NAGVMQNPRHLVRRRGQEARLRCSPMKGHSHVYWYRQLPEEGLKFMVYLQKENIIDESGMPKERFSAEFPKEGPSILRIQQVVRGDSAAYFCASSPWAGTGETEQYFGPGTRLTVT.

This chain links TRBV5-1 with TRBJ2-1, with D possibly called TRBD1 or TRBD2 (5 bases each). The germline V gene has CDR1 SGHRS and CDR2 YFSETQ. The V end lost 4 bases, the J end lost 4 bases, and 15 bases lay between the germline ends. The CDR3 consists of 15 residues. The chain's CDR3 is CASSRDPVPYNEQFF. CDR3 DNA sequence: TGCGCCAGCAGCAGGGACCCCGTCCCTTACAATGAGCAGTTCTTC.

This clone was recorded only once. Other DNA sequences in the sample encode the same CDR3. V gene TRBV6-1 combines with J gene TRBJ1-5; D possibly corresponds to TRBD1 (5 bases). CDR1 is MNHNS, CDR2 SASEGT, per germline. The ends were cut back, 2 bases at V and 0 bases at J, with 8 bases in the middle. The CDR3 is 15 amino acids. In nucleotides, the CDR3 is TGTGCCAGCAGTGAATCAGGGTATAGCAATCAGCCCCAGCATTTT. This codes for CASSESGYSNQPQHF.

The CDR3 nucleotides are TGTGCCAGTAGTATCGGAGGGTCTCAGCCCCAGCATTTT. This codes for CASSIGGSQPQHF. V gene TRBV19 combines with J gene TRBJ1-5; D remains unclear. Germline V CDR1 and CDR2: LNHDA, SQIVND (reference sequence). This CDR3 spans 13 amino acids. V shed 3 bases and J shed 6 bases, with 9 bases lying between them.

The V and J genes are TRBV7-3 and TRBJ2-2, with 10 positions matching TRBD2. This CDR3 is built from 16 residues. Unmatched junction bases numbered 8, after V lost 5 bases and J lost 5 bases. Germline CDR1 SGHTA, CDR2 FQGTGA. The CDR3 reads CASSQASGGSTGELFF. The DNA of the CDR3 is TGTGCCAGCAGCCAAGCTAGCGGGGGATCTACCGGGGAGCTGTTTTTT.

To note about this clone: Other DNA sequences within the sample encode an identical CDR3. The V and J genes are TRBV4-1 and TRBJ2-4; D call uncertain. CDR3 length: 16 residues. Between the trimmed V and J ends, which lost 3 bases and 1 base, there was a span of 13 bases. Germline V gene data show CDR1 as MGHRA and CDR2 as YSYEKL. The CDR3 DNA reads TGCGCCAGCAGCCACCCCGAGACCCCGGCCAAAAACATTCAGTACTTC. This translates into CASSHPETPAKNIQYF.

About this clone itself: A read error may produce the germline difference seen at one junction end. The J gene is TRBJ2-5, the V gene TRBV6-1, with 8 positions matching TRBD2. This CDR3 contains 16 residues. In germline, CDR1 is MNHNS, CDR2 SASEGT. The CDR3 reads CASSAWRGAPQEAQYF. Written as DNA, the CDR3 is TGTGCCAGCAGTGCCTGGCGGGGGGCACCGCAAGAGGCCCAGTACTTC.

V usage is TRBV15 and J usage is TRBJ1-1; D is uncertain. Germline lookup yields CDR1 LNHNV and CDR2 YYDKDF (reference sequence). The CDR3 covers 14 residues. V lost 0 bases to trimming and J lost 1 base, with 6 bases between them. The CDR3 protein is CATSRDFGNTEAFF. In nucleotides, the CDR3 is TGTGCCACCAGCAGAGATTTTGGGAACACTGAAGCTTTCTTT.

This clone appeared a single time. V usage is TRBV29-1 and J usage is TRBJ2-3; TRBD2 aligns across 8 bases. The germline V gene encodes CDR1 SQVTM and CDR2 ANQGSEA. V lost 4 bases, J lost 4 bases, and 7 bases stayed unmatched. The CDR3 runs to 14 residues. The CDR3 DNA reads TGCAGCGTTGTGCCGGGGGGGAGGCCAGATACGCAGTATTTT. Protein: CSVVPGGRPDTQYF.

This sequence joins TRBV5-1 and TRBJ2-5; D is ambiguous. Germline values: CDR1 SGHRS, CDR2 YFSETQ. V was cut by 4 bases and J by 5 bases, with 21 bases left in between. This CDR3 has 16 amino acids. CDR3 protein: CASSTGERVLGETQYF. The CDR3 DNA reads TGCGCCAGCAGCACCGGCGAGCGAGTTCTGGGCGAGACCCAGTACTTC.

The J gene is TRBJ2-3, the V gene TRBV27, with 11 bases lining up with TRBD2. The CDR3 runs to 16 residues. The germline CDR1 and CDR2 sequences are MNHEY and SMNVEV (reference sequence). After removal of 2 bases from V and 4 bases from J, the junction contained 5 bases not matched to a gene. The CDR3 DNA sequence: TGTGCCAGCAGTTTAGTTCTAGCGGGGGGCGCAGATACGCAGTATTTT. Amino acid sequence: CASSLVLAGGADTQYF.

The chain recombines TRBV10-3 with TRBJ1-4; D not resolved. This CDR3 region has 11 residues. Germline lookup yields CDR1 ENHRY and CDR2 SYGVKD. The germline V and J ends were trimmed by 3 bases and 8 bases, with 4 bases remaining between them. CDR3 coding DNA: TGTGCCATCAGTGATAGAGAAAAACTGTTTTTT. This codes for CAISDREKLFF.

The chain joins TRBV4-2 to TRBJ1-2; D ambiguous. Germline V gives CDR1 LGHNA, CDR2 YNFKEQ. Trimming removed 2 bases at V and 6 bases at J, with 10 bases between. This CDR3 comprises 13 residues. CDR3 DNA: TGTGCCAGCAGCCAATTACAGTCACATGGCTACACCTTC. It translates to CASSQLQSHGYTF.

The V and J genes are TRBV9 and TRBJ1-1; D remains unclear. This CDR3 contains 13 residues. Germline V gene sequence: CDR1 SGDLS, CDR2 YYNGEE. The V gene lost 0 bases and the J gene lost 0 bases, with 3 bases spanning the gap. The CDR3 loop is CASSVGMNTEAFF. The CDR3 DNA follows: TGTGCCAGCAGCGTAGGAATGAACACTGAAGCTTTCTTT.

The chain carries TRBV2 and TRBJ2-7, with D tentatively TRBD2 (6 bases). This CDR3 has 14 residues. Germline CDR1 and CDR2: SNHLY and FYNNEI. V dropped 5 bases and J dropped 6 bases, with 17 bases sitting between them. The CDR3 coding sequence is TGTGCCAGCAGTCCCTGGGACTCTGGCGGCGAGCAGTACTTC. Translating gives CASSPWDSGGEQYF.

DNA for the CDR3: TGTGCCAGCAGCCCGATTGTGGCCAGTGGACGTCGTGAGCAGTTCTTC. Encoded protein: CASSPIVASGRREQFF. The chain links TRBV11-2 to TRBJ2-1; D not resolved. Germline CDR1 is SGHAT and CDR2 is FQNNGV. The V and J ends lost 5 bases and 9 bases respectively, with 23 bases between them. This CDR3 contains 16 residues.

V and J are TRBV6-6 and TRBJ1-2; D is uncertain. V was shortened by 2 bases and J by 0 bases, with 7 bases between the two germline ends. This CDR3 comprises 14 residues. Germline CDR1 is MNHNY and CDR2 is SVGAGI (reference sequence). The CDR3 DNA is TGTGCCAGCAGTTACGGCAGAACTAACTATGGCTACACCTTC. This translates into CASSYGRTNYGYTF.

This chain connects TRBV6-5 to TRBJ2-7, with 10 bases matching TRBD1. The CDR3 contains 14 residues. The V segment lost 6 bases and the J segment 1 base; nucleotides outside the gene matches: 3. CDR1 and CDR2 (germline): MNHEY, SVGAGI. CDR3 amino acids: CASSGTGASYEQYF. In DNA, the CDR3 is TGTGCCAGCAGCGGGACAGGGGCTTCCTACGAGCAGTACTTC.